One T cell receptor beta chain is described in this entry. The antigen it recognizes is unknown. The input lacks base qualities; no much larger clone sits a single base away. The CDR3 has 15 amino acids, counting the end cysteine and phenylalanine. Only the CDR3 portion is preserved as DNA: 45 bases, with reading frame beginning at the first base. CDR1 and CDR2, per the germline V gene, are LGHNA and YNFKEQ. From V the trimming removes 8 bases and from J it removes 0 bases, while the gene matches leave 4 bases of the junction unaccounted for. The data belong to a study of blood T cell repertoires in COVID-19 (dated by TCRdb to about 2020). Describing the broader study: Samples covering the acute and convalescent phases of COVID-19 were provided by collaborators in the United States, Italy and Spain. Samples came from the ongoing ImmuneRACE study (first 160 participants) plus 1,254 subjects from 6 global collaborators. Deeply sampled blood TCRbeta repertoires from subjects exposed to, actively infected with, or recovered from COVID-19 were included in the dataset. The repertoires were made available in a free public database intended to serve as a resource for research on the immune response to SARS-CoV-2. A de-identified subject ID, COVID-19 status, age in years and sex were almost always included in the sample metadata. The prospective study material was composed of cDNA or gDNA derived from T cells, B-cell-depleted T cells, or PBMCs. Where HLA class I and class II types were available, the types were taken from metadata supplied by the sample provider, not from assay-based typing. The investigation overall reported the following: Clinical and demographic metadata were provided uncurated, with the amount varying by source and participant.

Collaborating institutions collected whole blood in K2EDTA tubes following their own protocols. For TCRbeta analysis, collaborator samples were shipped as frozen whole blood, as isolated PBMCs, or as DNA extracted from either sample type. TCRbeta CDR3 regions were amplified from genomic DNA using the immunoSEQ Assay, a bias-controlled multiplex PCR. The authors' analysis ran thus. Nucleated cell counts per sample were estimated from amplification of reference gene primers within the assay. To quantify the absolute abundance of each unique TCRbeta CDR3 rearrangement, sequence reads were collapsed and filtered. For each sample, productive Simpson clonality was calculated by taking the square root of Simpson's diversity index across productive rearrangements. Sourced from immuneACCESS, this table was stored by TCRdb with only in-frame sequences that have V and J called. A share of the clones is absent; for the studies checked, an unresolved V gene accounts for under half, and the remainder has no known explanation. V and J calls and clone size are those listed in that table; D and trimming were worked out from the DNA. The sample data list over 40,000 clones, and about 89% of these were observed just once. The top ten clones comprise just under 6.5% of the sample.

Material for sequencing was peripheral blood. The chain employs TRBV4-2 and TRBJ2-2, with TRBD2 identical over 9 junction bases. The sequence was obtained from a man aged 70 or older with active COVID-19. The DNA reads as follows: TGTGCCAGCCAGACTAGCGGTACGAACACCGGGGAGCTGTTTTTT. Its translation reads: CASQTSGTNTGELFF.